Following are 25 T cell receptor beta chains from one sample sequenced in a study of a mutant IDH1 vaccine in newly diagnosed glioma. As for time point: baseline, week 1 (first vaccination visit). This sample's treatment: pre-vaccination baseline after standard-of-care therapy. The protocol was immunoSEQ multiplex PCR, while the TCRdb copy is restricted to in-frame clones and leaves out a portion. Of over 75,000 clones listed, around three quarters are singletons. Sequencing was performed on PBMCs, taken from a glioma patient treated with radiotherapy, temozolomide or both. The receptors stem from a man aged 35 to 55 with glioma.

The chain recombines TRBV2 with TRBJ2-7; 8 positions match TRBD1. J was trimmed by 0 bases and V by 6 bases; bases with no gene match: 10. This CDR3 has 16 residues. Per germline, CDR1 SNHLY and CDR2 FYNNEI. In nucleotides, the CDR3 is TGTGCCAGCAGAAGCAAGACAGGGGCCGTCTCCTACGAGCAGTACTTC. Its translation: CASRSKTGAVSYEQYF.

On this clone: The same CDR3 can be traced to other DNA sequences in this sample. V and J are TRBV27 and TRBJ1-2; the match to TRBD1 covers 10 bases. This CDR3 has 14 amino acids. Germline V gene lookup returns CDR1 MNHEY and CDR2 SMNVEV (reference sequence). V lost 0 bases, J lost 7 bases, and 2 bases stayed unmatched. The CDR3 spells CASSLSGTGAGYTF. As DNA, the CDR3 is TGTGCCAGCAGTTTATCTGGGACAGGGGCTGGCTACACCTTC.

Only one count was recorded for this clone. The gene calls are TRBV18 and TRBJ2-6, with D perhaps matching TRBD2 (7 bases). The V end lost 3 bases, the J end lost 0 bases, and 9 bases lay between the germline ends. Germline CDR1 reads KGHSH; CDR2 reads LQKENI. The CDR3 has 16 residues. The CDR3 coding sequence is TGTGCCAGCTCACCCCGGGGGGCCTCTGGGGCCAACGTCCTGACTTTC. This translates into CASSPRGASGANVLTF.

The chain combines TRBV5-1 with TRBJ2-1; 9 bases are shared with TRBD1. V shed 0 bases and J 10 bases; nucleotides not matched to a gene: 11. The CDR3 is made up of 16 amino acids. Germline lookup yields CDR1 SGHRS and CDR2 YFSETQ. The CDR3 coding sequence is TGCGCCAGCAGCTTGGCCCCCGGGACAGGGATATGGGAGCAGTTCTTC. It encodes CASSLAPGTGIWEQFF.

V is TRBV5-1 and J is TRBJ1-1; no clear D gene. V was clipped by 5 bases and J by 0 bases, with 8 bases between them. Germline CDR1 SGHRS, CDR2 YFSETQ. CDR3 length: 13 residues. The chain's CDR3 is CASSRRVNTEAFF. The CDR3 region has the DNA TGCGCCAGCAGTCGTCGGGTGAACACTGAAGCTTTCTTT.

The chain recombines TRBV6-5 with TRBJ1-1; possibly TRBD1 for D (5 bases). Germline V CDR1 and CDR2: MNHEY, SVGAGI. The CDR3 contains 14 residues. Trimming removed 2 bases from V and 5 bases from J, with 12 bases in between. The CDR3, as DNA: TGTGCCAGCAGTTACCAGGGCTTGGGGACTGAAGCTTTCTTT. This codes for CASSYQGLGTEAFF.

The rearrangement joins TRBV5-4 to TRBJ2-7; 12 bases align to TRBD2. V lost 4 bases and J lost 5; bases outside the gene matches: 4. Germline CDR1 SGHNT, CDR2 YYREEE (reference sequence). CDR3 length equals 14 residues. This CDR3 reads CASSLAGGTNEQYF. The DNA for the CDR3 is TGTGCCAGCAGCCTAGCGGGGGGGACCAACGAGCAGTACTTC.

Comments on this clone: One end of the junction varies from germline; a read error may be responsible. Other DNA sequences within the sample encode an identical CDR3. The CDR3 coding sequence is TGTGCCAGCTCACCATTACAGAACACTGAGGCTTTCTTT. It yields the protein CASSPLQNTEAFF. The J gene is TRBJ1-1, the V gene TRBV18; no firm D call. In germline, CDR1 is KGHSH, CDR2 LQKENI. The CDR3 loop spans 13 amino acids.

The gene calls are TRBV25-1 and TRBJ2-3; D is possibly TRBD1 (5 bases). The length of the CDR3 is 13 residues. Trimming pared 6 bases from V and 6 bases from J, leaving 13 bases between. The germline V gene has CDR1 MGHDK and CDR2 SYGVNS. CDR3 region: CASSRIGVDTQYF. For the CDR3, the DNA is TGTGCCAGCAGCAGAATAGGGGTGGATACGCAGTATTTT. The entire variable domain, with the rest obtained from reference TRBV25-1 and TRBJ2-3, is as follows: EADIYQTPRYLVIGTGKKITLECSQTMGHDKMYWYQQDPGMELHLIHYSYGVNSTEKGDLSSESTVSRIRTEHFPLTLESARPSHTSQYLCASSRIGVDTQYFGPGTRLTVL.

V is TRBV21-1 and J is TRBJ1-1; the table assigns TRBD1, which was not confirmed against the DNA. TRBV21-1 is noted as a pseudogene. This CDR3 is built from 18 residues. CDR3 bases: TGTGCCAGCAGCAAAGTTGGGGACAGGGGGCTAAGAACCACTGAAGCTTTCTTT. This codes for CASSKVGDRGLRTTEAFF.

CDR3 amino acids: CASSYLGLADEQFF. The CDR3 DNA follows: TGTGCCAGCAGTTATCTCGGACTAGCGGATGAGCAGTTCTTC. V gene TRBV6-5 combines with J gene TRBJ2-1, with 10 bases identical to TRBD2. The J segment lost 8 bases and the V segment lost 3 bases, leaving 4 bases of the junction unmatched. Germline V gene data show CDR1 as MNHEY and CDR2 as SVGAGI. This CDR3 contains 14 residues.

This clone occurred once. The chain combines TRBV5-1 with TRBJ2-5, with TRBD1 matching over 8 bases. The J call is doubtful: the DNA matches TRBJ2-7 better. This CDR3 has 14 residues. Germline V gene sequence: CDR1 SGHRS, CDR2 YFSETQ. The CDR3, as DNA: TGCGCCAGCAGCTTTACAGGGGGGCTCGACGAGCAGTACTTC. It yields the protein CASSFTGGLDEQYF.

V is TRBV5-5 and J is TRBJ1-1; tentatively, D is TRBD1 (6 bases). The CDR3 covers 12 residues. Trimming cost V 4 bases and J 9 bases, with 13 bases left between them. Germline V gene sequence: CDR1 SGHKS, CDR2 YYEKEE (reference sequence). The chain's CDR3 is CASSRDTSKAFF. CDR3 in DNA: TGTGCCAGCAGCCGGGACACTTCCAAAGCTTTCTTT.

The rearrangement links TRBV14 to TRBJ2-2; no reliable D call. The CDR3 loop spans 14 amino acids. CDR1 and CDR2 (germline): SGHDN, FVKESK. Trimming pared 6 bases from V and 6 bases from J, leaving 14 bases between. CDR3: CASSLVAGAGELFF. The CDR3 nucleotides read TGTGCCAGCAGTTTGGTAGCTGGGGCCGGGGAGCTGTTTTTT.

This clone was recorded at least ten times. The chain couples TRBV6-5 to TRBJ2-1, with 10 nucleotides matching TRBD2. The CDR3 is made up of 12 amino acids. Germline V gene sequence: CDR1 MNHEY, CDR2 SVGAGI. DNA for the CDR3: TGTGGGAAGCGGGGGGGAAACAATGAGCAGTTCTTC. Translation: CGKRGGNNEQFF.

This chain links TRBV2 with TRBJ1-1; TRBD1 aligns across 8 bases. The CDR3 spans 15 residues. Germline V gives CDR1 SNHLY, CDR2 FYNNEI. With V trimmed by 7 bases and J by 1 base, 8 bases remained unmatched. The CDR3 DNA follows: TGTGCCAGCACGCAAGGACAGGGCCCGAACACTGAAGCTTTCTTT. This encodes CASTQGQGPNTEAFF.

CDR3 in amino acids: CASSSRLAAQPTDTQYF. CDR3 nucleotide sequence: TGTGCCAGCAGCTCCCGACTAGCGGCCCAGCCCACAGATACGCAGTATTTT. This sequence joins TRBV9 and TRBJ2-3; TRBD2 agrees at 9 bases. This CDR3 is built from 17 residues. Germline V gene data show CDR1 as SGDLS and CDR2 as YYNGEE. V was pared by 4 bases and J by 2 bases, with 11 bases of the junction left unmatched.

DNA of the CDR3: TGTGCCAGCAGCTTCATCATCAATGAGCAGTTCTTC. Translating gives CASSFIINEQFF. V gene TRBV7-2 combines with J gene TRBJ2-1; no firm D call. V lost 3 bases and J lost 6, with 6 bases in between. Germline V gene data show CDR1 as SGHTA and CDR2 as FQGNSA. This CDR3 has 12 residues.

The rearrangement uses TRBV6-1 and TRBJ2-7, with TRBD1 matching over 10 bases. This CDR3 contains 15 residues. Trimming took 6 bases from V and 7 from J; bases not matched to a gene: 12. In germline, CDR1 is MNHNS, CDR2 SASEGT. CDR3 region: CASRTSGTGVREQYF. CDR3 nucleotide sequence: TGTGCCAGCAGAACCTCCGGGACAGGGGTGAGGGAGCAGTACTTC.

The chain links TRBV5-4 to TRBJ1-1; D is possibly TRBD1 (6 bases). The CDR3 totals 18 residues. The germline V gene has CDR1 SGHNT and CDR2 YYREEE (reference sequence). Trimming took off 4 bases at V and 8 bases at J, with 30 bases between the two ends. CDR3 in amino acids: CASSAARGGFRTDSEAFF. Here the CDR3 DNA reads TGTGCCAGCAGCGCGGCCCGGGGGGGGTTTAGGACAGACTCCGAAGCTTTCTTT.

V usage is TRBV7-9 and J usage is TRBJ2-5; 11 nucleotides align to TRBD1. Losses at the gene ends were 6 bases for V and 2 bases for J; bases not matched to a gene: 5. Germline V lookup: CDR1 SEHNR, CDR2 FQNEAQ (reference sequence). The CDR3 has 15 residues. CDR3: CASRKGTGGQETQYF. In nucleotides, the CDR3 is TGTGCCAGCAGAAAAGGGACAGGGGGACAAGAGACCCAGTACTTC.

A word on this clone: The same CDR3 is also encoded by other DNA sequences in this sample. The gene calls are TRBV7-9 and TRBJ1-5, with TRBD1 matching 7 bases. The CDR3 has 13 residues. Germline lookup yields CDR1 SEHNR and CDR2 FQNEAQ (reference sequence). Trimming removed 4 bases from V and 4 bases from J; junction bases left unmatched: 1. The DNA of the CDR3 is TGTGCCAGCAGCTCACAGGGGAATCAGCCCCAGCATTTT. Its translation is CASSSQGNQPQHF.

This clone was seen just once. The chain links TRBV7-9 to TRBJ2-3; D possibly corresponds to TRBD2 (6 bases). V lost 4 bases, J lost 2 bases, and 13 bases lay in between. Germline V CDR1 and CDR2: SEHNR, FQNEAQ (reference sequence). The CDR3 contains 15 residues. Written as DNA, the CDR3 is TGTGCCAGCAGCTCCGGGAGTACCGCCACAGATACGCAGTATTTT. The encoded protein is CASSSGSTATDTQYF.

For the CDR3, the DNA is TGCGCCAGCAGCCAAGATTTCCAGGAAAAACTGTTTTTT. Amino acid sequence: CASSQDFQEKLFF. The chain couples TRBV4-3 to TRBJ1-4, with D unclear. CDR1 and CDR2 (germline): LGHNA, YSLEER. The CDR3 is 13 residues long. V lost 0 bases and J 8 bases, leaving 7 bases between the germline ends.

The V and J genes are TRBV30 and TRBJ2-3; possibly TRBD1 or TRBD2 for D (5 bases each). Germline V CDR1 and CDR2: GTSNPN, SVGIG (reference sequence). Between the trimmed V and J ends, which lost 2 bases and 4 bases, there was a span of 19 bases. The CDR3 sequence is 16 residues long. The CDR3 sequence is CAWSTSSAGSSDTQYF. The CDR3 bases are TGTGCCTGGAGTACCTCGTCGGCAGGGAGTTCAGATACGCAGTATTTT. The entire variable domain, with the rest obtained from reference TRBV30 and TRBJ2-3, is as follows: SQTIHQWPATLVQPVGSPLSLECTVEGTSNPNLYWYRQAAGRGLQLLFYSVGIGQISSEVPQNLSASRPQDRQFILSSKKLLLSDSGFYLCAWSTSSAGSSDTQYFGPGTRLTVL.